This T cell receptor (beta chain) was obtained from a study of shared clonotypes between healthy human individuals. Overall study: Donors had three CD4 naive, three CD4 memory, two CD8 naive and one CD8 memory plate apiece. General observations from the study: Four donors shared 5% to 5.5% of their naive CD4 clonotypes.

Note on this clone: Antigen: not known.

In the CD4+ fraction, cells were divided into CD45RA+ naive and CD45RA-negative memory subsets. Splitting of each subset's genomic DNA was done evenly across several immunoSEQ plates. Using immunoSEQ multiplex PCR, the repertoire was profiled, and TCRdb retains in-frame clones only, with some absent. Of 1,500,000 or so clones listed, roughly 95% are singletons. Germline CDR1 is ENHRY and CDR2 is SYGVKD. This CDR3 region has 13 residues. Deletions cut 10 bases from V and 3 bases from J, with 13 bases between. The sequence was obtained from a young man in good health. Input material: naive CD4+ T cells sorted from blood. As to subset: CD45RA+ positively selected. V and J are TRBV10-3 and TRBJ1-5; no definite D call. CDR3 coding DNA: TGTGCCACCAACAGTGGTCCCAATCAGCCCCAGCATTTT. Its translation: CATNSGPNQPQHF.